This T cell receptor (beta chain) was observed in a study of cytomegalovirus exposure and HLA in healthy donors. General study results and limits: Immune exposure data for these donors was limited to CMV serostatus. Among TCR sequences, most were rare, though some public TCRs appeared in many donors. Listed as cytomegalovirus-associated were 164 TCR beta chains.

PCR amplification relied on 60 Vbeta primers (plus 13 Jbeta primers). This table comes from immunoSEQ multiplex PCR, and its TCRdb copy is limited to in-frame clones, with some not included. This sample has about 120,000 clones; 75% to 90% occur once, and the top ten carry 2% to 2.5%. The CDR3 length is 14 residues. With 4 bases removed from V and 3 bases from J, the gap between germline ends came to 12 bases. The germline V gene encodes CDR1 MGHDK and CDR2 SYGVNS. With respect to this clone: Its antigen remains unknown.

This receptor was identified in a man aged 25-45 years in good health and CMV-seronegative. The sample was PBMCs. This sequence joins TRBV25-1 and TRBJ1-2; possibly TRBD1 for D (6 bases). The CDR3 region is CASSVGPGDYGYTF. Here the CDR3 DNA reads TGTGCCAGCAGTGTCGGCCCAGGGGACTATGGCTACACCTTC.